The clone carrying this T cell receptor (beta chain) has a handful of counts. Its cognate antigen is unknown. Cultured CD4+ T-cell DNA underwent Oncomine TCR Beta short-read sequencing. DNA came from CD4+ T cells after culture. MiXCR, applied by TCRdb to the PCR reads, yields one record per CDR3 protein. The data show over 15,000 distinct CDR3 sequences, around 40% seen once. This specimen comes from a study of vaccination and CD4 T cells after COVID-19. The overall study: The authors exposed cells to overlapping spike peptides derived from SARS-CoV-2, HCoV-NL63, HCoV-OC43 and HCoV-229E.

Treatment here: approximately 9-day PBMC culture with coronavirus spike peptide pools or control peptides (ViraFEST assay). Prior SARS-CoV-2 infection was absent in healthy vaccine recipients, which was shown by nucleocapsid antibodies that were negative before and after vaccination. Germline values: CDR1 MNHEY, CDR2 SVGAGI. Trimming shortened V by 4 bases and J by 5 bases, and 17 bases separated the two germline ends. The CDR3 extends over 16 amino acids. The gene calls are TRBV6-5 and TRBJ2-2, with D unclear. This material consisted of CD4+ T cells from blood, cultured in vitro, taken before SARS-CoV-2 vaccination. The clonotype originates from a human donor who received a COVID-19 vaccine. Here the CDR3 DNA reads TGTGCCAGCAGTTCCCCAGCAATCCTTTCGACCGGGGAGCTGTTTTTT. It is translated as CASSSPAILSTGELFF.